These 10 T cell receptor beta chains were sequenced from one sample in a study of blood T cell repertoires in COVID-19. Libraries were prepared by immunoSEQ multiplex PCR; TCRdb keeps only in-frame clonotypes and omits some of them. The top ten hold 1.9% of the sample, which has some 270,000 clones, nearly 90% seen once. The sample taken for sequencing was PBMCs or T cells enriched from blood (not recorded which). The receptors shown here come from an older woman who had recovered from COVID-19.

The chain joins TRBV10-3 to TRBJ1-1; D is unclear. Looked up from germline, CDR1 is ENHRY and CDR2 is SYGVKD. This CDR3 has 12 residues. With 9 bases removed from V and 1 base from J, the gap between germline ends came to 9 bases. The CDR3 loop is CAISGRNTEAFF. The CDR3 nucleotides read TGTGCCATAAGCGGACGGAACACTGAAGCTTTCTTT.

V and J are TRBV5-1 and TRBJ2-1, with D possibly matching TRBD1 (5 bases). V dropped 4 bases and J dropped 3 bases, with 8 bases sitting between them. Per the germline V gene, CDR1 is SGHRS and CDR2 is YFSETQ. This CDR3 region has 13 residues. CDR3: CASSPQGYNEQFF. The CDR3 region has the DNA TGCGCCAGCAGCCCCCAGGGCTACAATGAGCAGTTCTTC.

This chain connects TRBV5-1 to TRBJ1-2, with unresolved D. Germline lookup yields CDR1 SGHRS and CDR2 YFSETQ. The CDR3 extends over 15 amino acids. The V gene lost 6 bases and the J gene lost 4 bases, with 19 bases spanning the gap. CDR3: CASTPLAGVVYGYTF. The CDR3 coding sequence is TGCGCCAGCACCCCGTTGGCGGGAGTAGTCTATGGCTACACCTTC.

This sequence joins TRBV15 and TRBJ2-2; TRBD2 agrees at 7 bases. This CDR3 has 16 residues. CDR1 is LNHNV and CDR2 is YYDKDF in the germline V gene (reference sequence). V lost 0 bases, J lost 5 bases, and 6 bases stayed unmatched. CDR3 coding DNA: TGTGCCACCAGCAGAGATTGGCGGGAGCGAACCGGGGAGCTGTTTTTT. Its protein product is CATSRDWRERTGELFF.

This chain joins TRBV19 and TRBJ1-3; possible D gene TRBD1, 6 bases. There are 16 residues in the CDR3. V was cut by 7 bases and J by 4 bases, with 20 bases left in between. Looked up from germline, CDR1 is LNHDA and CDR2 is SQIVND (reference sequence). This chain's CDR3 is CASKAPWDNAGNTIYF. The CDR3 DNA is TGTGCCAGTAAGGCTCCTTGGGACAATGCCGGAAACACCATATATTTT.

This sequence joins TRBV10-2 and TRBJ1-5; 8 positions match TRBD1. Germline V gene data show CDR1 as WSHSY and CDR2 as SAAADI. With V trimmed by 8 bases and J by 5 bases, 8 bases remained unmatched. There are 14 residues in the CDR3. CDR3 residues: CASGDGDRYQPQHF. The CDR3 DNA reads TGCGCCAGCGGGGATGGGGACAGGTATCAGCCCCAGCATTTT.

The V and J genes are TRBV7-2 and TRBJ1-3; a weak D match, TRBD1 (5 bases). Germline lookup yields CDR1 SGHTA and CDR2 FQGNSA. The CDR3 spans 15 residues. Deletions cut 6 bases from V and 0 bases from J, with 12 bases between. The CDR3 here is CASSVTALSGNTIYF. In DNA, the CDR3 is TGTGCCAGCAGTGTGACAGCACTCTCTGGAAACACCATATATTTT.

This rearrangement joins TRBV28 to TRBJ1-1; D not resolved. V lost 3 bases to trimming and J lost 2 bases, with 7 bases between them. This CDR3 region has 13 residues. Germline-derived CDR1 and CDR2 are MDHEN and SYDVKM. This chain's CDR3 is CASSFGGNTEAFF. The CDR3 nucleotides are TGTGCCAGCAGTTTCGGCGGAAACACTGAAGCTTTCTTT.

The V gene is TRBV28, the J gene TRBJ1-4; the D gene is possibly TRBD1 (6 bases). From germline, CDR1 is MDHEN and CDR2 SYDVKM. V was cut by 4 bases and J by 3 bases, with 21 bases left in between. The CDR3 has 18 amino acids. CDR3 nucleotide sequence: TGTGCCAGCAGTTCCCGGGACACGGTAACAGGGTCTAATGAAAAACTGTTTTTT. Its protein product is CASSSRDTVTGSNEKLFF.

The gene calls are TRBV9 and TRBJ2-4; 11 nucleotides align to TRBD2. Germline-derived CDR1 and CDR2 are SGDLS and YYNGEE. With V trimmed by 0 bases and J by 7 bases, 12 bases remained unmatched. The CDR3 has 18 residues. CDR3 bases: TGTGCCAGCAGCGTAGATGCCCTAGCGGGGGGAGCTAGGAACATTCAGTACTTC. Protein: CASSVDALAGGARNIQYF. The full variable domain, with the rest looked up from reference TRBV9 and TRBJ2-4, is DSGVTQTPKHLITATGQRVTLRCSPRSGDLSVYWYQQSLDQGLQFLIQYYNGEERAKGNILERFSAQQFPDLHSELNLSSLELGDSALYFCASSVDALAGGARNIQYFGAGTRLSVL.